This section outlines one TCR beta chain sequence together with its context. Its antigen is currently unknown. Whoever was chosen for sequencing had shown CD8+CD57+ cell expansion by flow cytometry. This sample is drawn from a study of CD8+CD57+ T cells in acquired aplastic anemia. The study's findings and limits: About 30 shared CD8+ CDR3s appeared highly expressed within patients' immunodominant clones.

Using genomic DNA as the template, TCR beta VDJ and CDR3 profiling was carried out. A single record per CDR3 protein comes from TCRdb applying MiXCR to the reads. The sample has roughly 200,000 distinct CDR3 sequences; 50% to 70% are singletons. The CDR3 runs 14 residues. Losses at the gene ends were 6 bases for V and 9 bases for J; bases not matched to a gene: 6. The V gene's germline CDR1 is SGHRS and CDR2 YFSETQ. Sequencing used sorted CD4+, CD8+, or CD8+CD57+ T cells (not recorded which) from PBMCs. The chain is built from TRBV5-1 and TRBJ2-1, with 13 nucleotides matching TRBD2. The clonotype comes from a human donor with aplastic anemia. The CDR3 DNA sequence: TGCGCCAGCAAATTAAGGACTAGCGGGGGTGAGCAGTTCTTC. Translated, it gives CASKLRTSGGEQFF.